These 20 T cell receptor beta chains originate from one sample sequenced in a study of spatial heterogeneity in lung cancer. The time point is: sample taken at primary tumor resection. From tumor, nontumor lung or frozen PBMC, whole RNA was taken unsorted for sequencing. MiXCR, run by TCRdb on the 5' RACE reads, gives a single entry per CDR3 protein. The data show almost 75,000 distinct CDR3 sequences, with 13% seen just once and roughly 6.7% held by the top ten. The input for sequencing was PBMCs, taken at surgery. All receptors come from a male donor with early-stage non-small cell lung cancer.

This clonotype was picked up many times. This chain uses TRBV7-2 with TRBJ1-2; D is perhaps TRBD1 (6 bases). From germline, CDR1 is SGHTA and CDR2 FQGNSA. CDR3 size: 15 residues. Trimming left V 2 bases short and J 5 bases short, with 15 bases between. CDR3 region: CASSLRQGIGYGYTF. The DNA for the CDR3 is TGTGCCAGCAGCTTAAGGCAGGGGATTGGTTATGGCTACACCTTC.

This clonotype has at least ten counts. The chain links TRBV12-3 or TRBV12-4 to TRBJ1-2, with D tentatively TRBD1 (6 bases). The V end was cut by 4 bases, the J end by 4 bases, with 19 bases between. This CDR3 has 16 residues. In DNA form, the CDR3 reads TGTGCCAGCAGTTCCCCAATGACGACAGGAGTCTATGGCTACACCTTC. This gives the protein CASSSPMTTGVYGYTF.

The chain has TRBV10-3 and TRBJ1-1, with D tentatively TRBD1 (6 bases). The V and J ends lost 3 bases and 3 bases respectively, with 17 bases between them. The CDR3 spans 16 residues. Germline-derived CDR1 and CDR2 are ENHRY and SYGVKD. The CDR3, as DNA: TGTGCCATCAGTGACAGGGGCCGTGGAGTAGACACTGAAGCTTTCTTT. It codes for CAISDRGRGVDTEAFF.

This clonotype was observed a handful of times. V gene TRBV5-1 combines with J gene TRBJ1-2, with TRBD1 matching 8 bases. The trim removed 4 bases at V and 5 bases at J, leaving 4 bases unmatched. This CDR3 contains 13 residues. Germline V gives CDR1 SGHRS, CDR2 YFSETQ. CDR3 sequence reads: CASSPRQGYGYTF. DNA of the CDR3: TGCGCCAGCAGCCCCAGACAGGGGTATGGCTACACCTTC. Supplemented by reference TRBV5-1 and TRBJ1-2, the full variable domain reads KAGVTQTPRYLIKTRGQQVTLSCSPISGHRSVSWYQQTPGQGLQFLFEYFSETQRNKGNFPGRFSGRQFSNSRSEMNVSTLELGDSALYLCASSPRQGYGYTFGSGTRLTVV.

The rearrangement uses TRBV7-2 and TRBJ1-2, with a possible D match to TRBD1 (6 bases). Trimming left V 0 bases short and J 6 bases short, with 8 bases between. The CDR3 contains 13 residues. Germline V CDR1 and CDR2: SGHTA, FQGNSA. The CDR3 sequence: CASSLAQGHGYTF. The CDR3 DNA follows: TGTGCCAGCAGCTTAGCACAGGGCCATGGCTACACCTTC.

This clonotype was found many times. The chain uses TRBV6-5 and TRBJ2-7; possibly TRBD2 for D (6 bases). Trimming shortened V by 4 bases and J by 2 bases, and 12 bases separated the two germline ends. Per the germline V gene, CDR1 is MNHEY and CDR2 is SVGAGI. CDR3 size: 14 residues. The CDR3 region is CASSSGTWAYEQYF. CDR3 nucleotides: TGTGCCAGCAGTTCCGGGACTTGGGCCTACGAGCAGTACTTC.

This clonotype was detected a few times. The chain links TRBV20-1 to TRBJ2-7, with a tentative D call TRBD2 (5 bases). Germline CDR1 is DFQATT and CDR2 is SNEGSKA (reference sequence). The length of the CDR3 is 15 residues. Trimming took off 1 base at V and 2 bases at J, with 15 bases between the two ends. The CDR3 DNA sequence: TGCAGTGCTAGAGGCGTGGCGGGCAAGACCTACGAGCAGTACTTC. This codes for CSARGVAGKTYEQYF.

This clonotype appeared a few times. The chain recombines TRBV5-1 with TRBJ1-1; 10 positions agree with TRBD1. Germline V gene sequence: CDR1 SGHRS, CDR2 YFSETQ. The CDR3 is 19 residues long. J lost 3 bases, V lost 1 base, and 15 bases had no gene match. The CDR3: CASSLHLDRGNRGYTEAFF. The CDR3 coding sequence is TGCGCCAGCAGCTTGCACTTGGACAGGGGGAACCGGGGCTACACTGAAGCTTTCTTT.

This chain uses TRBV19 with TRBJ1-6; D is unresolved. The CDR3 is made up of 15 amino acids. V gave up 3 bases and J gave up 1 base, with 7 bases separating them. Germline V gives CDR1 LNHDA, CDR2 SQIVND (reference sequence). The CDR3 here is CASSIEQSYNSPLHF. The CDR3 coding sequence is TGTGCCAGTAGTATCGAACAGTCCTATAATTCACCCCTCCACTTT.

This clonotype was observed a few times. This chain joins TRBV9 and TRBJ1-1; 7 nucleotides line up with TRBD1. In germline, CDR1 is SGDLS, CDR2 YYNGEE. V shed 8 bases and J 3 bases; nucleotides not matched to a gene: 13. CDR3 length equals 15 residues. In nucleotides, the CDR3 is TGTGCCAGTCGAGTAGATAACAGGGGTGACACTGAAGCTTTCTTT. Translated, it gives CASRVDNRGDTEAFF.

The chain is built from TRBV27 and TRBJ1-5; D is uncertain. Per germline, CDR1 MNHEY and CDR2 SMNVEV (reference sequence). The length of the CDR3 is 16 residues. V was trimmed by 2 bases and J by 0 bases, leaving 11 bases between them. The CDR3 DNA follows: TGTGCCAGCAGTTTAAGTCAGGAGGATAGCAATCAGCCCCAGCATTTT. The encoded protein is CASSLSQEDSNQPQHF.

This clonotype has ten or more counts. The V gene is TRBV10-3, the J gene TRBJ2-3; TRBD1 or TRBD2 may be the D gene (5 bases each). This CDR3 contains 15 residues. Germline assignment: CDR1 ENHRY and CDR2 SYGVKD. Trimming removed 2 bases at V and 11 bases at J, with 20 bases between. CDR3 DNA: TGTGCCATCAGTGAGAGTCGGGGCTTTGGCGAGGGGCAGTATTTT. Protein: CAISESRGFGEGQYF.

This clonotype was counted a few times. The rearrangement uses TRBV29-1 and TRBJ2-3; 7 bases line up with TRBD1. CDR1 SQVTM and CDR2 ANQGSEA come from the germline V gene. V dropped 4 bases and J dropped 5; count of bases not matched to a gene: 3. CDR3 length: 12 amino acids. This chain's CDR3 is CSVGTGEDTQYF. For the CDR3, the DNA is TGCAGCGTTGGAACAGGGGAAGATACGCAGTATTTT.

This chain's CDR3 is CAISDQGMNTGELFF. CDR3 nucleotides: TGTGCCATCAGTGACCAAGGAATGAACACCGGGGAGCTGTTTTTT. The chain couples TRBV10-3 to TRBJ2-2, with D unclear. CDR1 and CDR2 (germline): ENHRY, SYGVKD. Trimming stripped 3 bases from V and 1 base from J, with 9 bases between. This CDR3 contains 15 residues.

The table lists this clonotype with a few counts. This rearrangement joins TRBV19 to TRBJ1-1; D ambiguous. The germline gives CDR1 LNHDA, CDR2 SQIVND (reference sequence). The CDR3 is 13 amino acids. V gave up 7 bases and J gave up 4 bases, with 13 bases separating them. CDR3 loop: CASKGLVTTEAFF. The CDR3 region has the DNA TGTGCCAGTAAGGGCCTGGTGACCACTGAAGCTTTCTTT.

The chain has TRBV30 and TRBJ1-5; D uncertain. Germline V gives CDR1 GTSNPN, CDR2 SVGIG (reference sequence). Trimming shortened V by 2 bases and J by 1 base, and 9 bases separated the two germline ends. The length of the CDR3 is 14 residues. The CDR3 here is CAWSPASSNQPQHF. CDR3 DNA: TGTGCCTGGAGTCCGGCATCCAGCAATCAGCCCCAGCATTTT.

This clonotype was observed a handful of times. J is TRBJ1-1 and V is TRBV6-2 or TRBV6-3; tentative D call: TRBD1 (5 bases). Germline-derived CDR1 and CDR2 are MNHEY and SVGEGT. Trimming took off 0 bases at V and 6 bases at J, with 14 bases between the two ends. The CDR3 is 15 amino acids. CDR3 DNA sequence: TGTGCCAGCAGTTACTCGAGTCCCGGGACTCCTGAAGCTTTCTTT. Protein sequence: CASSYSSPGTPEAFF.

This clonotype showed up many times. V is TRBV12-3 or TRBV12-4 and J is TRBJ1-4, with 7 bases aligning to TRBD1. The CDR3 length is 13 residues. The ends lost 5 bases at V and 7 bases at J; junction bases unmatched: 4. The CDR3 here is CASSGGTVEKLFF. The CDR3 nucleotides are TGTGCCAGCAGTGGCGGGACAGTTGAAAAACTGTTTTTT.

V usage is TRBV4-2 and J usage is TRBJ2-1; 8 bases are a match to TRBD2. The V and J ends lost 0 bases and 6 bases, in that order; junction bases with no gene match: 7. There are 16 residues in the CDR3. Per the germline V gene, CDR1 is LGHNA and CDR2 is YNFKEQ. The CDR3 region is CASSQEMTSVSNEQFF. CDR3 in DNA: TGTGCCAGCAGCCAAGAGATGACTAGCGTTAGCAATGAGCAGTTCTTC.

This clonotype appeared a few times. Here the CDR3 DNA reads TGCAGCGTTATAGGGACTAGCGGGAGTTCGTATACGCAGTATTTT. Translating gives CSVIGTSGSSYTQYF. This chain links TRBV29-1 with TRBJ2-3; 14 nucleotides align to TRBD2. Germline loops: CDR1 SQVTM, CDR2 ANQGSEA. J gave up 7 bases and V 5 bases, and 8 bases lay outside the gene matches. This CDR3 has 15 amino acids.